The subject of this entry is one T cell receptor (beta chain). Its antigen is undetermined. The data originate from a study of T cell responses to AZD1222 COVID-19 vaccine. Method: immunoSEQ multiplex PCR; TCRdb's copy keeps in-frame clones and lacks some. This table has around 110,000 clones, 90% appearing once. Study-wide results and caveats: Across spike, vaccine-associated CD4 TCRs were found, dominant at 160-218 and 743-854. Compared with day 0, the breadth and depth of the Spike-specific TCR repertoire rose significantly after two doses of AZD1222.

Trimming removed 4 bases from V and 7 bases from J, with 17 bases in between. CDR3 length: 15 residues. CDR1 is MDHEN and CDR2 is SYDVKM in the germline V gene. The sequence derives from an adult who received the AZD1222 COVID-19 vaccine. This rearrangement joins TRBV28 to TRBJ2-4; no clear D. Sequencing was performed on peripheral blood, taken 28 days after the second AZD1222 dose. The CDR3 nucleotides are TGTGCCAGCAGTTCCCCTCGGCATGTGGGGAACATTCAGTACTTC. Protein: CASSSPRHVGNIQYF.